This TCR beta chain is drawn from a study of PD-1 blockade in classical Hodgkin lymphoma. All trial patients relapsed after autologous stem cell transplantation. The study recorded best responses of complete response, partial response or progressive disease. Profiled with immunoSEQ multiplex PCR; TCRdb holds only in-frame clones, not every one. This sample carries about 24,000 clones, over 60% of them seen once, and the ten largest clones take roughly 8%. The receptor was derived from a human donor with classical Hodgkin lymphoma. The material sequenced was peripheral blood mononuclear cells (PBMCs), taken before the second cycle of nivolumab.

The DNA of the CDR3 is TGTGCCAGCAGTCCAAGGACAGGGAGGATCTATGGCTACACCTTC. It specifies CASSPRTGRIYGYTF. The genes are TRBV27 and TRBJ1-2; 8 bases fit TRBD1. The CDR3 has 15 amino acids. V lost 5 bases to trimming and J lost 4 bases; unmatched junction nucleotides: 9. Germline CDR1 is MNHEY and CDR2 is SMNVEV (reference sequence).